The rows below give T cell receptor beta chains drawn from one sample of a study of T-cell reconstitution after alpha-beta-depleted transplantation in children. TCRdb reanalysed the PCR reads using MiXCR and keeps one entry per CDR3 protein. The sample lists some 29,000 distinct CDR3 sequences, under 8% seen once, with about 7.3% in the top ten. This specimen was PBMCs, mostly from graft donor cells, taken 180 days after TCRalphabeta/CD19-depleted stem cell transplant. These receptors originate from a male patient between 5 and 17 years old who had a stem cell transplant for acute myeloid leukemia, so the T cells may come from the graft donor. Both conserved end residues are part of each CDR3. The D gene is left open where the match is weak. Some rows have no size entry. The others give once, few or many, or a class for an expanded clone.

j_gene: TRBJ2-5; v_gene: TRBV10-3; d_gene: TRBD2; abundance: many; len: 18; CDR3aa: CAISATLIRSGLQETQYF; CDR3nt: TGTGCCATCAGTGCTACTCTTATACGTAGCGGGTTACAAGAGACCCAGTACTTC
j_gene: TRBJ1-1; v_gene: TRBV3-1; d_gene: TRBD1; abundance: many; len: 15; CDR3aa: CASSLDRVPNTEAFF; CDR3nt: TGTGCCAGCAGCCTCGACAGGGTACCGAACACTGAAGCTTTCTTT
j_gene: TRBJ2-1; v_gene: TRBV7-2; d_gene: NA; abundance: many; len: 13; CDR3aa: CASSSGAYNEQFF; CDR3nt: TGTGCCAGCAGCTCAGGGGCCTACAATGAGCAGTTCTTC
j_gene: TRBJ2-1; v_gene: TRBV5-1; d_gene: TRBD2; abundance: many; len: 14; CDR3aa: CASNLAGTYNEQFF; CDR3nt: TGCGCCAGCAACCTAGCGGGTACCTACAATGAGCAGTTCTTC
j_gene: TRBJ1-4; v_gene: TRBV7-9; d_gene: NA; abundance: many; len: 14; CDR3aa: CASSGRVTTEKLFF; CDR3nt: TGTGCCAGCAGCGGGAGGGTTACTACTGAAAAACTGTTTTTT
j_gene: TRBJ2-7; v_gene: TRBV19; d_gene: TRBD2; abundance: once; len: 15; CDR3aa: CASSIEASGRYEQYF; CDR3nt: TGTGCCAGTAGTATAGAGGCTAGCGGGAGATACGAGCAGTACTTC
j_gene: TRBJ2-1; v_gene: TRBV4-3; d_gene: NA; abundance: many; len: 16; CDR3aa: CASSQDALGGGYEQFF; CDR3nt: TGCGCCAGCAGCCAAGATGCCCTTGGGGGGGGCTATGAGCAGTTCTTC
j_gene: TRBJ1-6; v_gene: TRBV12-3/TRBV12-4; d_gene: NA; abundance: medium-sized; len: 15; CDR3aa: CASSLVEGNNSPLHF; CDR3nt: TGTGCCAGCAGTTTAGTGGAGGGGAATAATTCACCCCTCCACTTT
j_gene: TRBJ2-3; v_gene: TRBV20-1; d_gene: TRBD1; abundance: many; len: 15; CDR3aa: CSAESYRGKSDTQYF; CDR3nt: TGCAGTGCAGAGAGCTACAGGGGGAAGTCGGATACGCAGTATTTT
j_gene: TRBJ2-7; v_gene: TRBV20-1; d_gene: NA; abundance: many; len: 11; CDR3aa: CSATLGVEQYF; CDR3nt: TGCAGTGCTACACTCGGCGTCGAGCAGTACTTC
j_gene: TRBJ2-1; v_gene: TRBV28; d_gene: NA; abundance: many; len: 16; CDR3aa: CASSLAWRGTNNEQFF; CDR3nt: TGTGCCAGCAGTTTGGCGTGGAGGGGGACGAACAATGAGCAGTTCTTC
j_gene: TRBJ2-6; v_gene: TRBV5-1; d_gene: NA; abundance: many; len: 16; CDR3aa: CASSFPSPTGANVLTF; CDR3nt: TGCGCCAGCAGCTTCCCCTCTCCAACTGGGGCCAACGTCCTGACTTTC
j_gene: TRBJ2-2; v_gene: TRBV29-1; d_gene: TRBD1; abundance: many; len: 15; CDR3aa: CSVHKGSGGAGELFF; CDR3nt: TGCAGCGTCCACAAAGGGTCAGGGGGAGCCGGGGAGCTGTTTTTT
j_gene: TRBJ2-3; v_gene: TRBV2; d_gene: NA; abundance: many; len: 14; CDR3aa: CASSVTGETDTQYF; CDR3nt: TGTGCCAGCAGTGTTACAGGAGAGACAGATACGCAGTATTTT
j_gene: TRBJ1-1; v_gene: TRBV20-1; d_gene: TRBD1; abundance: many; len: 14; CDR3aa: CSARSTGQGSEAFF; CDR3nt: TGCAGTGCTAGATCTACTGGACAGGGTTCTGAAGCTTTCTTT
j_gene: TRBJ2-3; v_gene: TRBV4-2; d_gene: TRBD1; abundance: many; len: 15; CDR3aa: CASSQERGGEDTQYF; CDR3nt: TGTGCCAGCAGCCAAGAGAGAGGGGGCGAAGATACGCAGTATTTT
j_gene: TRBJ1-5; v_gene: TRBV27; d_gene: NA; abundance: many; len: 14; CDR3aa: CASSPLIVGQPQHF; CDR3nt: TGTGCCAGCAGTCCCCTTATCGTGGGCCAGCCCCAGCATTTT
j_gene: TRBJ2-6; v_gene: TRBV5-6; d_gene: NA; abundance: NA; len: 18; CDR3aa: CASSSPFGSAMKANVLTF; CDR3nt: TGTGCCAGCAGCTCCCCCTTCGGGTCAGCCATGAAGGCCAACGTCCTGACTTTC
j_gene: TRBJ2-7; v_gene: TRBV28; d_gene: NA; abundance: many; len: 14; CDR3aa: CASSFLSTGYEQYF; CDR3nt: TGTGCCAGCAGTTTCCTCTCGACAGGCTACGAGCAGTACTTC
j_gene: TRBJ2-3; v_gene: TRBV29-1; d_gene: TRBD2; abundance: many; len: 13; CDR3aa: CSAQAGGVDTQYF; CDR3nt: TGCAGCGCCCAAGCGGGAGGGGTAGATACGCAGTATTTT
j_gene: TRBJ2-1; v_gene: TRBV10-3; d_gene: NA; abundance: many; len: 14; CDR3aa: CAIATGPLYNEQFF; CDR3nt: TGTGCCATCGCCACAGGGCCCCTCTACAATGAGCAGTTCTTC
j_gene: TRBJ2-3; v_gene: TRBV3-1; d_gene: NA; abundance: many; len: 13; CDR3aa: CASSQASTDTQYF; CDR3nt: TGTGCCAGCAGCCAAGCTAGCACAGATACGCAGTATTTT
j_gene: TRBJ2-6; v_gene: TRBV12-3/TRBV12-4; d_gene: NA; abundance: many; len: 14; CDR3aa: CASSSSPGANVLTF; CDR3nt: TGTGCCAGCAGCTCTTCCCCTGGGGCCAACGTCCTGACTTTC
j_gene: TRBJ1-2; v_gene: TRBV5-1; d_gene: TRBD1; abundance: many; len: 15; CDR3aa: CASSPGTGGNYGYTF; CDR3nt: TGCGCCAGCAGCCCGGGGACAGGGGGCAACTATGGCTACACCTTC
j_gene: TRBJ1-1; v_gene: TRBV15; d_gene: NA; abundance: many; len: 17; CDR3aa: CATSTQEWAALNTEAFF; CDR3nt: TGTGCCACCAGCACCCAGGAATGGGCGGCCTTGAACACTGAAGCTTTCTTT
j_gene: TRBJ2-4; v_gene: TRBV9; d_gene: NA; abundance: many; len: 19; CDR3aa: CASSPRGGGEVWAKNIQYF; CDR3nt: TGTGCCAGCAGCCCCCGAGGGGGCGGGGAGGTTTGGGCCAAAAACATTCAGTACTTC
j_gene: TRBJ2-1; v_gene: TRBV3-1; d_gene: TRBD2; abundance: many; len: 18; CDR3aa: CASSQVLAGGSSYNEQFF; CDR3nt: TGTGCCAGCAGCCAAGTCCTAGCGGGGGGCAGCTCCTACAATGAGCAGTTCTTC
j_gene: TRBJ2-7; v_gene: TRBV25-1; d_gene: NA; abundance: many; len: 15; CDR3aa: CASSSTRGGLYEQYF; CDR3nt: TGTGCCAGCAGCTCGACTAGGGGCGGGCTCTACGAGCAGTACTTC
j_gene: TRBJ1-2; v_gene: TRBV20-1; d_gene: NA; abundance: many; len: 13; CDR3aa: CSAQNQGNYGYTF; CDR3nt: TGCAGTGCTCAGAACCAGGGGAACTATGGCTACACCTTC
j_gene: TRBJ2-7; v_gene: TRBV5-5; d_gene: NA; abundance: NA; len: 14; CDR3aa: CASSGGPIAYEQYF; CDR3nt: TGTGCCAGCAGCGGGGGACCGATTGCCTACGAGCAGTACTTC
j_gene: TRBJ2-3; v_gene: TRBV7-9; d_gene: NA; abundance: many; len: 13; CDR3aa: CASYLEFGDTQYF; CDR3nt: TGTGCCAGTTATTTGGAGTTTGGAGATACGCAGTATTTT
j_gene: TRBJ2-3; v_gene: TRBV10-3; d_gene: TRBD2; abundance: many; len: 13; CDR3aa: CAISDGSGDTQYF; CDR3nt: TGTGCCATCAGTGACGGTAGCGGGGATACGCAGTATTTT
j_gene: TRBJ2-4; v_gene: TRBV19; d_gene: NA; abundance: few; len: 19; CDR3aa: CASRLRTGRGAGSKNIQYF; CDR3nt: TGTGCCAGTAGGCTAAGGACAGGGAGGGGAGCTGGATCCAAAAACATTCAGTACTTC
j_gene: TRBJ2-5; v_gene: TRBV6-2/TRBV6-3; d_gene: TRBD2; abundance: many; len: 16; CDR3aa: CASSARTSGWQETQYF; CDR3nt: TGTGCCAGCAGCGCCCGGACTAGCGGGTGGCAAGAGACCCAGTACTTC
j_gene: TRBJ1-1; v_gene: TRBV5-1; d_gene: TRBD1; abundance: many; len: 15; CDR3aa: CASSLRGGQGVRAFF; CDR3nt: TGCGCCAGCAGCTTGCGTGGTGGCCAGGGGGTCCGTGCTTTCTTT
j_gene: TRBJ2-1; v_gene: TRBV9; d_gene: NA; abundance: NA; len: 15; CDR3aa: CASSGPRLGGGEQFF; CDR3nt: TGTGCCAGCAGCGGTCCGAGGTTAGGAGGAGGTGAGCAGTTCTTC
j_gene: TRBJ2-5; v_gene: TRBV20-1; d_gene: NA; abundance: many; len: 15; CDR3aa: CSAKSRTDRMETQYF; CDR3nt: TGCAGTGCTAAGAGCAGGACTGACCGTATGGAGACCCAGTACTTC
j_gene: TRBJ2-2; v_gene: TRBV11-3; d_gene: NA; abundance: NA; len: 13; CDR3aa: CASSLDIIGELFF; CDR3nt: TGTGCCAGCAGCTTAGATATAATCGGGGAGCTGTTTTTT
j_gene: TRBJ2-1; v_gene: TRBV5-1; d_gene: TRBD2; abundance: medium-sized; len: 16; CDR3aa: CASSWGLAGDQNEQFF; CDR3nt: TGCGCCAGCAGCTGGGGACTAGCGGGAGATCAGAATGAGCAGTTCTTC
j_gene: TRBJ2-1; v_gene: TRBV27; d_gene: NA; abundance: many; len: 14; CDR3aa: CASSLVRGSNEQFF; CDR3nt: TGTGCCAGCAGTTTAGTCAGGGGTTCCAATGAGCAGTTCTTC
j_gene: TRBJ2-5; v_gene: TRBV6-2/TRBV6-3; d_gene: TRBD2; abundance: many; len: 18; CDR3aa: CASSNGRLAGIGKETQYF; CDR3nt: TGTGCCAGCAGTAACGGGCGACTAGCGGGAATTGGCAAGGAGACCCAGTACTTC
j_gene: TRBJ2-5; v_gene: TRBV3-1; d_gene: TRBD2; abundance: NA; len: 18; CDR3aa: CTCSEEASSGTFGETQYF; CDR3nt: TGTACCTGCAGCGAGGAAGCCTCTAGCGGGACTTTTGGGGAGACCCAGTACTTC
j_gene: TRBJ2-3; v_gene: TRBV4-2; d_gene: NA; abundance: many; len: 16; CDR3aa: CASSSGSSGFTDTQYF; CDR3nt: TGTGCCAGCAGCTCGGGTAGTAGCGGATTCACAGATACGCAGTATTTT
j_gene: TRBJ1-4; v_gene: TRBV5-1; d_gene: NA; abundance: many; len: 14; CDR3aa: CASSLAGPGEKLFF; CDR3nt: TGCGCCAGCAGCTTAGCAGGGCCAGGGGAAAAACTGTTTTTT
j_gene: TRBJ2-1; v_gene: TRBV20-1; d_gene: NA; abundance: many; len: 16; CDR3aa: CSAIPGERSSYNEQFF; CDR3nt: TGCAGTGCTATACCCGGGGAGAGGAGCTCCTACAATGAGCAGTTCTTC
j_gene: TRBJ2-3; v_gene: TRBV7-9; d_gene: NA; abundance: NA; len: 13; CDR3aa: CASRRGSTDTQYF; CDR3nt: TGTGCCAGCAGGCGAGGGAGCACAGATACGCAGTATTTT
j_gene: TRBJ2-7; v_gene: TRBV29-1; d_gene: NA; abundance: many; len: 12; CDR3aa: CSVGKGSYEQYF; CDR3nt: TGCAGCGTTGGCAAGGGCTCCTACGAGCAGTACTTC
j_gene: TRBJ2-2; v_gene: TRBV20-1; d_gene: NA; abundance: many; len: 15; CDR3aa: CSAARGTGPAGELFF; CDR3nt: TGCAGTGCTGCCCGGGGGACGGGCCCCGCCGGGGAGCTGTTTTTT
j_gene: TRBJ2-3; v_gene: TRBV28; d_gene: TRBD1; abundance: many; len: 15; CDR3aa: CASSSGTGAGDTQYF; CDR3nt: TGTGCCAGCAGTTCCGGGACAGGGGCCGGAGATACGCAGTATTTT
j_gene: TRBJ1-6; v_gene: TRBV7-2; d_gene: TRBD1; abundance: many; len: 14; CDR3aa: CASRRDRGSSPLHF; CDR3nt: TGTGCCAGCAGACGGGACAGGGGAAGCTCACCCCTCCACTTT
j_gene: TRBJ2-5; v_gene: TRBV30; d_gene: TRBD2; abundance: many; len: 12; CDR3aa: CASGLVQETQYF; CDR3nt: TGTGCCTCCGGACTAGTTCAAGAGACCCAGTACTTC
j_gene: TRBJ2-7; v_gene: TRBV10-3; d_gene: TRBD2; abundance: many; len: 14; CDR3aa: CATKLAGGDYEQYF; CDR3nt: TGTGCCACTAAACTAGCGGGAGGGGACTACGAGCAGTACTTC
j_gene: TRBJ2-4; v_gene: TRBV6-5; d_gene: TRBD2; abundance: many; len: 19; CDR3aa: CASSRATGLAGDPRNIQYF; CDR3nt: TGTGCCAGCAGTCGGGCGACGGGACTAGCGGGAGATCCAAGAAACATTCAGTACTTC
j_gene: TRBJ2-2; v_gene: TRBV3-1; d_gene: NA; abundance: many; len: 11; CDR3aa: CASSEVGELFF; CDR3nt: TGTGCCAGCAGCGAAGTTGGGGAGCTGTTTTTT
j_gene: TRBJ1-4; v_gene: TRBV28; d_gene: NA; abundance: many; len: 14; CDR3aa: CASSLSGGGEKLFF; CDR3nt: TGTGCCAGCAGTTTGTCCGGGGGTGGCGAAAAACTGTTTTTT
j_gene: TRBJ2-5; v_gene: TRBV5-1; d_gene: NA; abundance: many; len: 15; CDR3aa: CASSLGQGHQETQYF; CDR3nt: TGCGCCAGCAGCTTGGGGCAGGGGCATCAAGAGACCCAGTACTTC